This TCR beta chain was sequenced during a study of blood T cell repertoires in COVID-19. About the research overall: COVID-19 samples collected from the United States, Italy and Spain covered acute and convalescent phases.

The CDR3 runs to 15 residues. CDR1 is SGDLS, CDR2 YYNGEE, per germline. V lost 0 bases to trimming and J lost 5 bases, with 12 bases between them. This clone was seen once. Profiling relied on immunoSEQ multiplex PCR, and the TCRdb table lists in-frame clones only, not all of them. Among some 120,000 clones listed, 80% to 90% were seen once. V is TRBV9 and J is TRBJ2-1; D is possibly TRBD2 (5 bases). Sequencing was done on a sample of peripheral blood. The sequence derives from a woman aged 60 to 75 with acute or convalescent COVID-19. This CDR3 is CASSVDGSSNNEQFF. As DNA, the CDR3 is TGTGCCAGCAGCGTAGATGGGTCTAGCAACAATGAGCAGTTCTTC.